This T cell receptor (beta chain) stems from a study of post-analysis software for immune sequencing data (dated by TCRdb to between 2015 and 2017). Notes on the research overall: Recorded disease courses included relapsing-remitting, secondary progressive and progressive-relapsing multiple sclerosis, with some patients lacking subtype annotation. A subset of samples was prepared in parallel using single-end sample barcoding, then pooled and co-amplified after Illumina adapter ligation. The patient repertoires were set against under 13 previously published healthy control repertoires from donors whose ages ranged from 6 to 25 years.

TCR beta repertoires were profiled from peripheral blood of more than ten young patients with multiple sclerosis to demonstrate the VDJtools post-analysis software. The multiple sclerosis patients were children and adolescents ranging in age from roughly 6 to 15 years. The cysteine opens and the phenylalanine closes a CDR3 of 15 amino acids. Here the CDR3 DNA is all that survives: 45 bases in frame from base 1. Germline trimming amounts to 0 bases on V and 2 bases on J, with 5 as the count of junction bases outside the gene matches. Looking up the germline V gene yields CDR1 SGDLS and CDR2 YYNGEE. Receptor libraries were prepared by PCR. TCRdb lists the instrument as Illumina HiSeq 2500. Unique molecular identifiers were incorporated into TCR beta cDNA libraries to reduce PCR and sequencing biases. Approximately 500,000 cDNA molecules were obtained for every 1 to 10 million input T cells, so each molecule roughly corresponded to one T cell. Patient libraries were prepared and sequenced with the same protocol used for the earlier healthy control dataset. Samples belonging to the same batch were prepared together, multiplexed and sequenced on a shared HiSeq lane. The published analysis was carried out like this. Raw barcoded reads were processed with MIGEC, and single-read molecular identifier groups were discarded before consensus assembly and CDR3 extraction. Clonotype tables were post-analysed with VDJtools, normalizing diversity by down-sampling all datasets to the smallest sample size. In repertoire overlap clustering, CDR3 amino acid sequences, but not nucleotide sequences, were matched to correct batch-related cross-sample contamination. The public reads were reprocessed in TCRdb via fastp at Q25 and MiXCR, keeping in-frame beta chains. A single entry per CDR3 protein holds the most common genes and DNA from its merged rows. The V and J calls come from TCRdb's annotation, not from the publication. The sample has 350,000 to 450,000 distinct CDR3 sequences on record, around a third of them singletons. The ten largest clones capture 10% to 15% of the sample.

The full study reports these points: The control group was slightly older than the multiple sclerosis patient group. Significantly higher frequencies in patients than in controls were found for a handful of TRBV segments, including TRBV5-6, TRBV5-1 and TRBV20-1. Compared with controls, multiple sclerosis patients had significantly lower normalized Chao1 diversity, a finding suggesting substantial peripheral T-cell clonal expansion. When samples were clustered directly using the F measure, samples prepared in the same batch co-clustered strongly, which prompted a batch-effect correction.

This clonotype was picked up a small number of times. Its antigen has not been determined. It has no much larger one-base neighbor in the sample; base qualities were not kept. The receptor chain draws on TRBV9 and TRBJ2-7; 7 middle bases align to TRBD1. The sequencing sample was made of blood. This sequence was found in a girl aged 10-17 years with multiple sclerosis. The CDR3 region has the sequence CASSVARDSTYEQYF. The bases read TGTGCCAGCAGCGTAGCCCGGGACAGTACCTACGAGCAGTACTTC.